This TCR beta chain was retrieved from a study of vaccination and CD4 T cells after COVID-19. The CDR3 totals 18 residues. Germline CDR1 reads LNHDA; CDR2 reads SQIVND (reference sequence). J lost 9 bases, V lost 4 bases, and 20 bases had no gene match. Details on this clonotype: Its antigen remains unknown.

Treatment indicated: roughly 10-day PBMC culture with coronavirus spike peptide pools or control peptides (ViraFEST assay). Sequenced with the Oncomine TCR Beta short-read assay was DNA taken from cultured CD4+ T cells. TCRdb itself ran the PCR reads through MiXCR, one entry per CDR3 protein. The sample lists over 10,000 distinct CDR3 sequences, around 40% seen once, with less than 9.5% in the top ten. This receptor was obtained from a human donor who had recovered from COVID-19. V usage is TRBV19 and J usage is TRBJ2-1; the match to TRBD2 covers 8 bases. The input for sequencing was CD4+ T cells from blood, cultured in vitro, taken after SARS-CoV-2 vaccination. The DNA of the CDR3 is TGTGCCAGTAGTACCCCGGTGTCCTTTAGCGGGCGGGGGGTTGAGCAGTTCTTC. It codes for CASSTPVSFSGRGVEQFF.